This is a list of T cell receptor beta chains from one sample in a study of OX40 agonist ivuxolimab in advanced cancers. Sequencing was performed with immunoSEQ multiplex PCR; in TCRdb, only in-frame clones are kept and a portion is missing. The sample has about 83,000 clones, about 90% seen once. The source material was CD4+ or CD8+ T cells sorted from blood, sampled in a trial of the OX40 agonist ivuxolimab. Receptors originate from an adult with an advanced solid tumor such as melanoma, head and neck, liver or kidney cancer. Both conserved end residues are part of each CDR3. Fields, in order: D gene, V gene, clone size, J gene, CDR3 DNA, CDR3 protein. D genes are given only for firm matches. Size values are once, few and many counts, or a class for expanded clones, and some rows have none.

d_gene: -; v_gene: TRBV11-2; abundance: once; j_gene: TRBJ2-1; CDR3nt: TGTGCCAGCAGCGTCCAAGGGGGGACACTCTACAATGAGCAGTTCTTC; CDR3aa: CASSVQGGTLYNEQFF
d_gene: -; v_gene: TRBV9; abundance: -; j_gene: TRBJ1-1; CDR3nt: TGTGCCAGCAGCGTAGGCGCAGGGTTAGAGCCTGAAGCTTTCTTT; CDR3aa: CASSVGAGLEPEAFF
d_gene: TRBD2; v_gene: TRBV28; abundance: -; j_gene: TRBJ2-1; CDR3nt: TGTGCCAGCAGTTTAATCCTAGCGGGGGAGGCGGATGAGCAGTTCTTC; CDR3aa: CASSLILAGEADEQFF
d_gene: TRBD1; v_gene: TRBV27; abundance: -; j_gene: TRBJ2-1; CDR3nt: TGTGCCAGCAGTTTGGGGACAGGGATGTATGAGCAGTTCTTC; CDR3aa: CASSLGTGMYEQFF
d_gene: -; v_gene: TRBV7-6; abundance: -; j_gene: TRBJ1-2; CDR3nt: TGTGCCAGCAGCTTAGCGTCGGGCTATGGCTACACCTTC; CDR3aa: CASSLASGYGYTF
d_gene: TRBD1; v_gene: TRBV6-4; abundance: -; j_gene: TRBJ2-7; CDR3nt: TGTGCCAGCAGTGACTCGGACAGGGGGGAGCAGTACTTC; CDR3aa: CASSDSDRGEQYF
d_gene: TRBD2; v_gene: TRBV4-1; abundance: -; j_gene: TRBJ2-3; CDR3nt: TGCGCCAGCAGGGAAAGACCTAGCGGGAGCACAGATACGCAGTATTTT; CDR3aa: CASRERPSGSTDTQYF
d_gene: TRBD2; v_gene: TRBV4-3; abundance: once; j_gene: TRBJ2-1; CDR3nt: TGCGCCAGCAGCCAAGATCCCAGCGGGGGGGCCGCCAATGAGCAGTTCTTC; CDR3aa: CASSQDPSGGAANEQFF
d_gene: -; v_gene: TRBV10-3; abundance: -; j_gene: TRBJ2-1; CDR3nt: TGTGCCATCAGTGAGGCGGGCTCCCCGGGTGAGCAGTTCTTC; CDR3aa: CAISEAGSPGEQFF
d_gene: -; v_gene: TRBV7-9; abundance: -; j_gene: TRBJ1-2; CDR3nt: TGTGCCAGCAGCTATGGCGGACTAAACTATGGCTACACCTTC; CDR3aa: CASSYGGLNYGYTF
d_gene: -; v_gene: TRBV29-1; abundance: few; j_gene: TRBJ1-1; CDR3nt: TGCAGCGTTGAACGTGATTATACTGAAGCTTTCTTT; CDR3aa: CSVERDYTEAFF
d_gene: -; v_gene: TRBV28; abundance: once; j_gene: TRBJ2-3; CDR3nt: TGTGCCAGCAGTTTCGGGGTCGGTCGCACAGATACGCAGTATTTT; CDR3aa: CASSFGVGRTDTQYF
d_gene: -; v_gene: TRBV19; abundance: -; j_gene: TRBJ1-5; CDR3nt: TGTGCCAGTAGTATAAACCAGGGAGCTCCGAATCAGCCCCAGCATTTT; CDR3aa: CASSINQGAPNQPQHF
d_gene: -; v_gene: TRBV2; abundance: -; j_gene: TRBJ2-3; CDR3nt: TGTGCCAGCAGTGGACCCGGCTCCGGATGGCTTCATACGCAGTATTTT; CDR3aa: CASSGPGSGWLHTQYF
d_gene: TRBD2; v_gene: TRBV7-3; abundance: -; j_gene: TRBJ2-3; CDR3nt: TGTGCCAGCAGCCCCACTAGCGGGAGGAGCACAGATACGCAGTATTTT; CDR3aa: CASSPTSGRSTDTQYF
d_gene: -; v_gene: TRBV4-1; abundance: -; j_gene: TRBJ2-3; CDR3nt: TGCGCCAGCAGCCTACGATCGGCCGATACGCAGTATTTT; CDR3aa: CASSLRSADTQYF
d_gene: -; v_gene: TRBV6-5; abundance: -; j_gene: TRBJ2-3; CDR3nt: TGTGCCAGCAGTCTCCGGACTATCCCCGATACGCAGTATTTT; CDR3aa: CASSLRTIPDTQYF
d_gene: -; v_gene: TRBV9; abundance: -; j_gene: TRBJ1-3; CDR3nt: TGTGCCAGCAGCCCACGCTCTGGAAACACCATATATTTT; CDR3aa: CASSPRSGNTIYF
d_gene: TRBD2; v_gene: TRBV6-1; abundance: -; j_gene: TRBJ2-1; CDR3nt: TGTGCCAGCAGAAGTCCGACTAGCGGGAGGAATGAGCAGTTCTTC; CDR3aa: CASRSPTSGRNEQFF
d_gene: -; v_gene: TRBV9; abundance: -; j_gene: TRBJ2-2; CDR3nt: TGTGCCAGCAGCAAACTCGGGGAGCTGTTTTTT; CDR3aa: CASSKLGELFF
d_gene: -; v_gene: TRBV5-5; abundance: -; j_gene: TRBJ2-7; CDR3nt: TGTGCCAGCAGTCGGGCCCCATTATACGAGCAGTACTTC; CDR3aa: CASSRAPLYEQYF
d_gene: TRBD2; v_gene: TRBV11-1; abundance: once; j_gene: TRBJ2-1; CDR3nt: TGTGCCAGCAGCTCCTCGGGTAGCGGGAGGGGTAGGTTCTTC; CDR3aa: CASSSSGSGRGRFF
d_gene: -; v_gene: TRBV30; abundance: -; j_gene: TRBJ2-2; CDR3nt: TGTGCCTGGAGTATAGTGGGGGGCACCGGGGAGCTGTTTTTT; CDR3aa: CAWSIVGGTGELFF
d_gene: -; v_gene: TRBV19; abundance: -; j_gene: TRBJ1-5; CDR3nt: TGTGCCAGTAGGGGCCCTCGAGAGCCCCAGCATTTT; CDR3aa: CASRGPREPQHF
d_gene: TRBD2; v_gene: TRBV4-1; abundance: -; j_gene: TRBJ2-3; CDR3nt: TGCGCCAGCAGCCCTGGGATCAGCGGGGGATTTTTTGATACGCAGTATTTT; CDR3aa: CASSPGISGGFFDTQYF
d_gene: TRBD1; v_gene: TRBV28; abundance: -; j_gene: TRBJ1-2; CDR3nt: TGTGCCAGCAGACGACAGGGAGGGGGTGGCTACACCTTC; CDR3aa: CASRRQGGGGYTF
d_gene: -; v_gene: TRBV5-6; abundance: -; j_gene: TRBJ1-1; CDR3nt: TGTGCCAGCAGCTTTGGGACACCGAACACTGAAGCTTTCTTT; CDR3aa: CASSFGTPNTEAFF
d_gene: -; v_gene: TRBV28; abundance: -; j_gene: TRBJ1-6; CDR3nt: TGTGCCAGCAGTTTAAGGTCCTATAATTCACCCCTCCACTTT; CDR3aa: CASSLRSYNSPLHF
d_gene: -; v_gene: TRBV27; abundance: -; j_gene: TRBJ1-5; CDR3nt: TGTGCCAGCAGTTTAGTTTCAGGAAGAACCAATCAGCCCCAGCATTTT; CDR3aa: CASSLVSGRTNQPQHF
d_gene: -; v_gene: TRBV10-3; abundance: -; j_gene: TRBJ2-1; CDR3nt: TGTGCCATCAGTGAGAAGGGGTTTCAGATTGAAGTTGAGCAGTTCTTC; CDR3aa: CAISEKGFQIEVEQFF
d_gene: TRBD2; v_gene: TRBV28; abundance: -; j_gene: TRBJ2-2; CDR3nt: TGTGCCAGCAGTTTAAAGCGCAACGCGGGGGGGGACACCGGGGAGCTGTTTTTT; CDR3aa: CASSLKRNAGGDTGELFF
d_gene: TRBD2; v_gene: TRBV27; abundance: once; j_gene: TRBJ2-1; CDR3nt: TGTGCCAGCAGTTTAAGACTAGCGGGGTTGAATGAGCAGTTCTTC; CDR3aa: CASSLRLAGLNEQFF
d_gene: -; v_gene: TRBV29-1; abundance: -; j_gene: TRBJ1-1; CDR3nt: TGCAGCGCCCGTCGGGGTCAGTCGAACACTGAAGCTTTCTTT; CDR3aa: CSARRGQSNTEAFF